The text below deals with one T cell receptor beta chain. Authors' data handling: Amplification of reference gene primers was used by the study to estimate nucleated cell counts. Profiling relied on immunoSEQ multiplex PCR, and the TCRdb table lists in-frame clones only, not all of them. V and J calls and clone size are as listed in that table; D and trimming were resolved from the DNA. This sample has some 150,000 clones; 70% to 90% occur once, and the top ten carry about 2.8%. The sample is drawn from a study of blood T cell repertoires in COVID-19. Looking at the study overall: The United States, Italy and Spain supplied acute and convalescent COVID-19 samples. Nucleic acid was either cDNA or gDNA, and it came from T cells, B-cell-depleted T cells, or PBMCs.

The CDR3 contains 15 residues. CDR1 is MNHEY, CDR2 SVGAGI, per germline. V lost 6 bases, J lost 14 bases, and 13 bases stayed unmatched. Sequencing used peripheral blood. The chain joins TRBV6-5 to TRBJ1-6; 10 bases fit TRBD1. The sequence derives from a man between 60 and 70 years old with acute or convalescent COVID-19. The CDR3 reads CASRQARDRGFTLHF. CDR3 coding DNA: TGTGCCAGCAGGCAAGCGAGGGACAGGGGTTTTACCCTCCACTTT.